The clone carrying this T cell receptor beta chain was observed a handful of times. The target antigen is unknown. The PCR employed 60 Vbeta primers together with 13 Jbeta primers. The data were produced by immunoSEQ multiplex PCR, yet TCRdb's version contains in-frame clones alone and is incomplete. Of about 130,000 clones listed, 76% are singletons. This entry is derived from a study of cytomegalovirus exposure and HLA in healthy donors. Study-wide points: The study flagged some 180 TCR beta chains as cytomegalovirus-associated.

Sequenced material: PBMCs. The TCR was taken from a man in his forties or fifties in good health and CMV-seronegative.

The CDR3 here is CASSDATGHTGELFF. As DNA, the CDR3 is TGTGCCAGCAGCGACGCAACAGGTCACACCGGGGAGCTGTTTTTT. This chain links TRBV5-4 with TRBJ2-2; TRBD1 might be the D (5 bases). Germline V gene data show CDR1 as SGHNT and CDR2 as YYREEE (reference sequence). The V end lost 4 bases, the J end lost 3 bases, and 13 bases lay between the germline ends. The CDR3 is made up of 15 amino acids.